A selection of T cell receptor beta chains follows, all from one sample in a study of blood T cell repertoires in COVID-19. Generated by immunoSEQ multiplex PCR, the TCRdb table keeps only in-frame clones and is missing some. This repertoire shows around 30,000 clones, about 88% found once; its top ten account for roughly an eighth. Sequenced input: peripheral blood. Receptors originate from a human donor with active COVID-19. The donor label of this sample is uncertain. Both conserved end residues are part of each CDR3. D genes are given only for firm matches.

v_gene	d_gene	j_gene	CDR3aa
TRBV4-1	.	TRBJ2-5	CASSQLASETQYF
TRBV28	.	TRBJ1-5	CASKASNQPQHF
TRBV5-1	.	TRBJ1-3	CASSPGSGNTIYF
TRBV6-5	.	TRBJ1-2	CASSYGDSNYGYTF
TRBV12-3/TRBV12-4	.	TRBJ1-4	CASSWAGEKLFF
TRBV2	TRBD1	TRBJ1-1	CASSPGQGAVTEAFF
TRBV7-2	.	TRBJ2-6	CASSGLGGTGANVLTF
TRBV7-2	TRBD1	TRBJ1-4	CASSLGGQVHEKLFF
TRBV12-3/TRBV12-4	.	TRBJ2-2	CASSPQGRVQFF
TRBV28	.	TRBJ2-5	CASSAGGIEETQYF
TRBV7-8	TRBD1	TRBJ1-4	CASSSRTGGYANEKLFF
TRBV28	TRBD1	TRBJ1-1	CASRPPGQVPFGAFF
TRBV19	.	TRBJ1-2	CASSIARGSGYTF
TRBV7-9	TRBD1	TRBJ2-7	CASSSFAYRGQLSSYEQYF
TRBV24-1	.	TRBJ1-2	CATSDLLSRGYTF
TRBV11-2	.	TRBJ2-7	CASSIGTSGSYEQYF
TRBV7-7	TRBD2	TRBJ2-5	CASSPGLAGVETQYF
TRBV12-3/TRBV12-4	.	TRBJ1-1	CASSPDYSTEAFF
TRBV20-1	.	TRBJ1-6	CSASRGAGSYNSPLHF
TRBV5-5	TRBD1	TRBJ1-6	CASRLDRVDSPLHF
TRBV27	TRBD2	TRBJ2-7	CASSPAGAGDYEQYF
TRBV11-2	.	TRBJ2-7	CASSLDRTSDEQYF
TRBV5-1	TRBD1	TRBJ1-4	CASSPDRQGGKLFF
TRBV15	TRBD1	TRBJ2-5	CATSKPGQGLEETQYF
TRBV7-7	TRBD2	TRBJ2-7	CASSLALREGFSYEQYF
TRBV11-2	TRBD1	TRBJ1-2	CASSRAGQGALGYTF
TRBV5-1	TRBD1	TRBJ2-1	CASRKQGEAYNEQFF
TRBV6-5	.	TRBJ2-1	CASSQGGRDYNEQFF
TRBV5-1	.	TRBJ1-4	CASSPGGVTNEKLFF
TRBV20-1	TRBD1	TRBJ2-7	CSASSPDRAYEQYF
TRBV3-1/TRBV3-2	TRBD2	TRBJ2-1	CAMQSTSGGAYEQFF
TRBV20-1	.	TRBJ2-3	CGGASTDTQYF